This is a list of T cell receptor beta chains from one sample in a study of T-cell memory formation after mild COVID-19. One entry per CDR3 protein, called by TCRdb with MiXCR from the 5' RACE reads. The sample consists of 450,000 to 650,000 distinct CDR3 sequences, around 17% of them appearing once. Sequenced input: PBMCs or a T cell subset sorted from them (not recorded which). All receptors derive from an adult woman who had mild COVID-19 (a few samples of this study predate the infection). Cell type and time point are not known. CDR3s leave out the opening cysteine and the closing phenylalanine or tryptophan. Clone size, where shown, is once, few, many, or a class for clones that have expanded.

TRBJ2-7 | - | TRBV29-1 | SVEGALPDDEQY
TRBJ2-3 | - | TRBV7-2 | ASSLSSGGLDTQY
TRBJ1-5 | - | TRBV29-1 | SVGQGSGNQPQH
TRBJ2-5 | - | TRBV20-1 | SAESRGLETQY
TRBJ1-3 | few | TRBV12-3/TRBV12-4 | ASRPQGAGNTIY
TRBJ2-1 | - | TRBV24-1 | ATSDDGVGEQF
TRBJ1-6 | many | TRBV7-2 | ASSLDWGLGSPLH
TRBJ1-5 | - | TRBV19 | ASSIDRTGNQPQH
TRBJ1-1 | - | TRBV6-5 | ASSLGRTSNLAF
TRBJ2-2 | few | TRBV10-3 | AISEGNTGELF
TRBJ2-7 | - | TRBV27 | ASSSTGRLYEQY
TRBJ2-1 | - | TRBV27 | ASSPGLHGGSYTEQF
TRBJ1-2 | - | TRBV7-2 | ASGTYVDGGYT